This TCR beta chain was observed in a study of T cell responses to AZD1222 COVID-19 vaccine. The CDR3 spans 14 residues. Deletions cut 6 bases from V and 3 bases from J, with 12 bases between. Germline V gene lookup returns CDR1 SNHLY and CDR2 FYNNEI. TCRdb keeps only in-frame clones here, not all; method: immunoSEQ multiplex PCR. Of some 170,000 clones listed, approximately 92% are singletons. This receptor was taken from an adult who received the MenACWY meningococcal vaccine as a control. This chain uses TRBV2 with TRBJ1-3; D is unclear. Sequencing was performed on peripheral blood, taken 28 days after the second dose of the MenACWY control vaccine. The CDR3 DNA reads TGTGCCAGCAGCGCCAGTCAGGTTGGAAACACCATATATTTT. This translates into CASSASQVGNTIYF.